This T cell receptor (beta chain) appears in the sequencing data of a study of CD8 T cells in ankylosing spondylitis. General study findings and limits: Several highly homologous variants made up a TCR beta motif, and this motif appeared characteristic of ankylosing spondylitis blood.

By quantitative 5'-RACE with molecular barcodes, the TCR beta libraries were made. MiXCR, run by TCRdb on the 5' RACE reads, gives a single entry per CDR3 protein. The sample has approximately 500,000 distinct CDR3 sequences, about 12% seen once. Germline V gene data show CDR1 as KGHDR and CDR2 as SFDVKD. The V gene lost 6 bases and the J gene lost 4 bases, with 12 bases spanning the gap. The CDR3 spans 13 residues. As to this clonotype: Antigen: not known.

V usage is TRBV24-1 and J usage is TRBJ2-7; maybe TRBD2 (6 bases). This receptor was obtained from a male donor with ankylosing spondylitis. The sequenced sample was blood, either unsorted or a sorted T cell fraction (not recorded which). Here the CDR3 reads CATSPGASYEQYF. The CDR3 DNA is TGTGCCACCAGTCCGGGAGCGTCTTACGAGCAGTACTTC.